Sequencing of this T cell receptor beta chain was carried out in a study of blood T cell repertoires in COVID-19. Study-level background: Collection of acute and convalescent COVID-19 samples took place in the United States, Italy and Spain. The analysed material was cDNA or gDNA that came from T cells, B-cell-depleted T cells, or PBMCs.

CDR1 is WNHNN, CDR2 SYGVQD, per germline (reference sequence). This CDR3 region has 15 residues. The junction had 4 bases not matched to a gene; V was cut back by 5 bases and J by 6 bases. Original processing notes: By means of reference gene primer amplification, nucleated cell counts were estimated. Libraries were prepared by immunoSEQ multiplex PCR; TCRdb keeps only in-frame clonotypes and omits some of them. Clone size and the V and J calls come from that table; the DNA yielded D and trimming. Here the sample spans about 180,000 clones, 65% to 90% being singletons. V gene TRBV10-1 combines with J gene TRBJ2-3, with 14 bases fitting TRBD2. The sequence was collected from a human donor in a cohort sampled during active COVID-19. The sample consisted of peripheral blood. CDR3 residues: CASSRTSGGSDTQYF. DNA of the CDR3: TGCGCCAGCAGTAGGACTAGCGGGGGGTCGGATACGCAGTATTTT.